This entry lists 27 T cell receptor beta chains sequenced from one sample in a study of blood T cell repertoires in COVID-19. Sequenced by immunoSEQ multiplex PCR; TCRdb stores in-frame clones only, minus some. The repertoire includes over 200,000 clones, 85% to 90% of them detected once, and 1.2% sits in the top ten. Sequencing was carried out using PBMCs or T cells enriched from blood (not recorded which). The origin of the receptors is a man aged 30 to 39 who had recovered from COVID-19.

V is TRBV9 and J is TRBJ2-1; 8 bases agree with TRBD2. Trimming took 4 bases from V and 1 from J; bases not matched to a gene: 4. The germline gives CDR1 SGDLS, CDR2 YYNGEE. CDR3 length equals 15 residues. The CDR3 nucleotides are TGTGCCAGCAGCCAGGGCGGGGGGTCCTACAATGAGCAGTTCTTC. Its translation: CASSQGGGSYNEQFF. Drawing the rest from reference TRBV9 and TRBJ2-1, the complete variable domain is DSGVTQTPKHLITATGQRVTLRCSPRSGDLSVYWYQQSLDQGLQFLIQYYNGEERAKGNILERFSAQQFPDLHSELNLSSLELGDSALYFCASSQGGGSYNEQFFGPGTRLTVL.

The CDR3 DNA reads TGTGCCAGCCGTTCCTGGGGTCGGGGGGGATACAATGAGCAGTTCTTC. Encoded protein: CASRSWGRGGYNEQFF. The gene calls are TRBV11-2 and TRBJ2-1; 8 bases align to TRBD2. V shed 8 bases, J shed 4 bases, and the junction held 13 bases outside the gene matches. Germline V gives CDR1 SGHAT, CDR2 FQNNGV. CDR3 length equals 16 residues. Full variable domain (rest looked up from reference TRBV11-2 and TRBJ2-1): EAGVAQSPRYKIIEKRQSVAFWCNPISGHATLYWYQQILGQGPKLLIQFQNNGVVDDSQLPKDRFSAERLKGVDSTLKIQPAKLEDSAVYLCASRSWGRGGYNEQFFGPGTRLTVL.

The V call is TRBV10-1, the J call TRBJ2-5; 12 bases line up with TRBD1. V shed 9 bases and J 4 bases; nucleotides not matched to a gene: 12. CDR1 and CDR2 from the germline V gene are WNHNN and SYGVQD (reference sequence). There are 16 residues in the CDR3. CDR3: CARTSGGQGAPETQYF. In DNA, the CDR3 is TGCGCCAGAACATCTGGGGGACAGGGGGCACCAGAGACCCAGTACTTC.

The chain couples TRBV10-2 to TRBJ1-2; D is possibly TRBD1 (5 bases). V was clipped by 6 bases and J by 3 bases, with 14 bases between them. The CDR3 has 14 amino acids. Germline V lookup: CDR1 WSHSY, CDR2 SAAADI. Here the CDR3 reads CASSLDGTDYGYTF. CDR3 DNA: TGCGCCAGCAGCCTGGACGGGACTGACTATGGCTACACCTTC.

The chain carries TRBV28 and TRBJ2-3; D might be TRBD1 (7 bases). Trimming took 6 bases from V and 5 from J, leaving 18 bases between them. Germline V gene lookup returns CDR1 MDHEN and CDR2 SYDVKM. This CDR3 has 15 residues. The CDR3 protein is CASSGGGAWRDTQYF. The CDR3 nucleotides read TGTGCCAGCAGCGGAGGGGGCGCGTGGAGAGATACGCAGTATTTT.

This clone was seen only a few times. The J gene is TRBJ1-6, the V gene TRBV7-8, with TRBD1 as a possible D gene (6 bases). V was cut by 10 bases and J by 9 bases, with 22 bases left in between. The CDR3 sequence is 15 residues long. Germline V lookup: CDR1 SGHVS, CDR2 FQNEAQ. CDR3 sequence: CATQALQGMSSPLHF. Written as DNA, the CDR3 is TGTGCCACCCAAGCTCTACAGGGAATGAGTTCACCCCTCCACTTT. Drawing the rest from reference TRBV7-8 and TRBJ1-6, the complete variable domain is GAGVSQSPRYKVAKRGQDVALRCDPISGHVSLFWYQQALGQGPEFLTYFQNEAQLDKSGLPSDRFFAERPEGSVSTLKIQRTQQEDSAVYLCATQALQGMSSPLHFGNGTRLTVT.

The chain links TRBV3-1 (or the pseudogene TRBV3-2) to TRBJ1-4; TRBD1 is a possible D gene (5 bases). Trimming left V 1 base short and J 8 bases short, with 11 bases between. The CDR3 is 14 residues long. CDR1 is LGHDT and CDR2 is YNNKEL in the germline V gene (reference sequence). The CDR3 sequence: CASSQAGLGEKLFF. The CDR3 nucleotides read TGTGCCAGCAGCCAAGCGGGACTCGGAGAAAAACTGTTTTTT.

This clone was recorded only once. V and J are TRBV7-6 and TRBJ2-3; TRBD1 agrees at 7 bases. Trimming at V came to 5 bases and at J to 2 bases, leaving 10 bases not matched to a gene. The CDR3 extends over 16 amino acids. Germline values: CDR1 SGHVS, CDR2 FNYEAQ. In DNA, the CDR3 is TGTGCCAGCAGCCGCCCAGGGGGTTTTGACACAGATACGCAGTATTTT. Translated: CASSRPGGFDTDTQYF.

The chain links TRBV30 to TRBJ1-6, with D perhaps matching TRBD1 (6 bases). Germline CDR1 is GTSNPN and CDR2 is SVGIG (reference sequence). The CDR3 extends over 13 amino acids. Trimming pared 2 bases from V and 7 bases from J, leaving 9 bases between. CDR3 in amino acids: CAWSSGDNSPLHF. CDR3 in DNA: TGTGCCTGGAGTTCAGGGGACAATTCACCCCTCCACTTT.

The CDR3 protein is CASSDSSGGAYEQYF. The DNA for the CDR3 is TGTGCCAGCAGTGATAGTAGCGGGGGGGCCTACGAGCAGTACTTC. This chain uses TRBV6-2 or TRBV6-3 with TRBJ2-7; TRBD2 aligns across 11 bases. From germline, CDR1 is MNHEY and CDR2 SVGEGT. The trim removed 5 bases at V and 2 bases at J, leaving 5 bases unmatched. CDR3 length equals 15 residues.

The J gene is TRBJ2-3, the V gene TRBV3-1 (or the pseudogene TRBV3-2); 11 nucleotides agree with TRBD1. CDR3 length equals 15 residues. Germline trimming cut 4 bases from V and 4 bases from J; bases unmatched to any gene: 4. Germline CDR1 is LGHDT and CDR2 is YNNKEL (reference sequence). The CDR3 protein is CASSRGQGAPDTQYF. CDR3 sequence (DNA): TGTGCCAGCAGCCGAGGACAGGGGGCCCCAGATACGCAGTATTTT.

The chain uses TRBV29-1 and TRBJ1-2, with 7 bases matching TRBD1. This CDR3 region has 14 residues. The ends lost 4 bases at V and 0 bases at J; junction bases unmatched: 5. CDR1 is SQVTM and CDR2 is ANQGSEA in the germline V gene. CDR3 sequence reads: CSVVEGATNYGYTF. In DNA, the CDR3 is TGCAGCGTTGTGGAGGGGGCGACTAACTATGGCTACACCTTC.

This chain joins TRBV10-3 and TRBJ2-2; D may be TRBD2 (5 bases). Germline CDR1 reads ENHRY; CDR2 reads SYGVKD. This CDR3 region has 12 residues. Trimming left V 4 bases short and J 6 bases short, with 6 bases between. The CDR3 DNA reads TGTGCCATCAGTGGGACTCCCGGGGAGCTGTTTTTT. Its protein is CAISGTPGELFF.

The chain links TRBV6-1 to TRBJ1-2; D uncertain. CDR1 and CDR2 (germline): MNHNS, SASEGT. Trimming took 3 bases from V and 10 from J, leaving 9 bases between them. The CDR3 is made up of 11 amino acids. CDR3 residues: CASSDAGVYTF. In nucleotides, the CDR3 is TGTGCCAGCAGTGATGCAGGTGTCTACACCTTC.

The chain has TRBV11-2 and TRBJ2-7; D uncertain. The germline gives CDR1 SGHAT, CDR2 FQNNGV. Trimming shortened V by 0 bases and J by 3 bases, and 12 bases separated the two germline ends. CDR3 size: 15 residues. The CDR3 nucleotides are TGTGCCAGCAGCTTAGAGGTGGGTCCGGGCTACGAGCAGTACTTC. As protein: CASSLEVGPGYEQYF.

The chain employs TRBV29-1 and TRBJ2-7; 7 nucleotides match TRBD2. CDR1 and CDR2 from the germline V gene are SQVTM and ANQGSEA. The J segment lost 2 bases and the V segment lost 4 bases, leaving 5 bases of the junction unmatched. The CDR3 length is 13 residues. The CDR3: CSVGGGPTYEQYF. The CDR3 nucleotides are TGCAGCGTTGGGGGGGGTCCCACCTACGAGCAGTACTTC.

This chain connects TRBV2 to TRBJ2-7; 10 bases are shared with TRBD1. From germline, CDR1 is SNHLY and CDR2 FYNNEI. The CDR3 is 14 residues long. V dropped 4 bases and J dropped 3; count of bases not matched to a gene: 3. CDR3 amino acids: CASSVGQGGYEQYF. DNA for the CDR3: TGTGCCAGCAGTGTAGGACAGGGGGGCTACGAGCAGTACTTC.

V gene TRBV19 combines with J gene TRBJ1-1; 8 positions agree with TRBD1. CDR3 size: 15 residues. Losses at the gene ends were 3 bases for V and 0 bases for J; bases not matched to a gene: 3. The V gene's germline CDR1 is LNHDA and CDR2 SQIVND (reference sequence). The CDR3 sequence: CASSIQGAMNTEAFF. In DNA, the CDR3 is TGTGCCAGTAGTATTCAGGGGGCCATGAACACTGAAGCTTTCTTT.

A few counts support this clone. This chain's CDR3 is CASSPGQGDPGELFF. The DNA of the CDR3 is TGTGCCAGCAGTCCGGGACAGGGTGATCCCGGGGAGCTGTTTTTT. V usage is TRBV7-9 and J usage is TRBJ2-2; 9 bases are a match to TRBD1. Trimming took 6 bases from V and 6 from J; bases not matched to a gene: 8. This CDR3 has 15 amino acids. Germline values: CDR1 SEHNR, CDR2 FQNEAQ (reference sequence).

This clone was detected a few times. The chain carries TRBV27 and TRBJ1-6; 8 bases fit TRBD1. Trimming cost V 7 bases and J 6 bases; bases outside gene matches: 11. CDR3 length: 16 residues. Germline CDR1 MNHEY, CDR2 SMNVEV (reference sequence). The CDR3 here is CASTGQGPLGNSPLHF. CDR3 nucleotides: TGTGCCAGCACCGGACAGGGACCCCTAGGTAATTCACCCCTCCACTTT.

This sequence joins TRBV3-1 (or the pseudogene TRBV3-2) and TRBJ2-7; weak D call: TRBD2 (6 bases). Deletions cut 1 base from V and 5 bases from J, with 15 bases between. The CDR3 runs 15 residues. Germline V CDR1 and CDR2: LGHDT, YNNKEL (reference sequence). This CDR3 is CASSQGTGDWDEQYF. In DNA, the CDR3 is TGTGCCAGCAGCCAAGGCACGGGGGACTGGGACGAGCAGTACTTC.

The gene calls are TRBV6-2 or TRBV6-3 and TRBJ2-2; no firm D call. V lost 2 bases, J lost 5 bases, and 6 bases lay in between. Germline values: CDR1 MNHEY, CDR2 SVGEGT. CDR3 length equals 13 residues. CDR3 loop: CASSYLETGELFF. CDR3 in DNA: TGTGCCAGCAGTTACCTCGAGACCGGGGAGCTGTTTTTT.

The chain joins TRBV29-1 to TRBJ2-7; TRBD2 aligns across 12 bases. Germline CDR1 SQVTM, CDR2 ANQGSEA. This CDR3 contains 14 residues. With 7 bases clipped from V and 5 bases from J, the junction kept 9 bases outside the gene matches. The CDR3 DNA follows: TGCAGCGCTGCCGGGACTAGCGGGCGTAACGAGCAGTACTTC. Its translation: CSAAGTSGRNEQYF.

This clone occurred once. The J gene is TRBJ1-1, the V gene TRBV6-1; maybe TRBD1 (6 bases). The CDR3 covers 16 residues. V was trimmed by 4 bases and J by 4 bases, leaving 19 bases between them. Germline V CDR1 and CDR2: MNHNS, SASEGT. CDR3 sequence reads: CASSGIRGGRGTEAFF. CDR3 DNA: TGTGCCAGCAGTGGAATCAGGGGTGGACGGGGCACTGAAGCTTTCTTT.

This clone was detected once. The chain uses TRBV29-1 and TRBJ1-1; a weak D match, TRBD1 (5 bases). The CDR3 sequence is 12 residues long. Germline CDR1 SQVTM, CDR2 ANQGSEA. Trimming stripped 7 bases from V and 1 base from J, with 10 bases between. CDR3 sequence reads: CSAATGNTEAFF. CDR3 coding DNA: TGCAGCGCCGCAACAGGGAACACTGAAGCTTTCTTT.

The chain has TRBV27 and TRBJ1-2; D not certain. There are 14 residues in the CDR3. CDR1 and CDR2 from the germline V gene are MNHEY and SMNVEV (reference sequence). Trimming pared 5 bases from V and 4 bases from J, leaving 14 bases between. The CDR3 nucleotides read TGTGCCAGCAGTGCGATTGTCGGACTCTATGGCTACACCTTC. Translating it yields CASSAIVGLYGYTF.

This clone has just a few counts. CDR3 coding DNA: TGTGCCAGCAGCTCCCTATTTGGGAGTCGCTCCTACGAGCAGTACTTC. This codes for CASSSLFGSRSYEQYF. The chain combines TRBV7-9 with TRBJ2-7; the D gene is possibly TRBD2 (5 bases). The V and J ends lost 4 bases and 0 bases respectively, with 16 bases between them. This CDR3 is built from 16 residues. Germline V gene sequence: CDR1 SEHNR, CDR2 FQNEAQ (reference sequence).